These 22 T cell receptor beta chains came from one sample sequenced in a study of cytomegalovirus exposure and HLA in healthy donors. 60 Vbeta and 13 Jbeta primers were used in PCR. Clones were sequenced by immunoSEQ multiplex PCR, and TCRdb holds only the in-frame ones, with some missing. The data contain under 45,000 clones, around 65% of them singletons. Sample: PBMCs. These receptors came from a human donor in good health.

This sequence joins TRBV2 and TRBJ1-1; perhaps TRBD1 as D (5 bases). The CDR3 has 11 residues. V dropped 2 bases and J dropped 10 bases, with 8 bases sitting between them. Germline V CDR1 and CDR2: SNHLY, FYNNEI. The CDR3 DNA sequence: TGTGCCAGCAGTGAAATGGGGGGAGCTTTCTTT. Translating gives CASSEMGGAFF.

The chain joins TRBV29-1 to TRBJ1-1; 9 bases fit TRBD1. In germline, CDR1 is SQVTM, CDR2 ANQGSEA. V gave up 3 bases and J gave up 3 bases; unmatched junction bases: 2. CDR3 size: 13 residues. CDR3 in DNA: TGCAGCGTTGAGGGACAGGGACACACTGAAGCTTTCTTT. This gives the protein CSVEGQGHTEAFF.

The chain joins TRBV29-1 to TRBJ2-1; tentative D call: TRBD2 (6 bases). The CDR3 totals 13 residues. Looked up from germline, CDR1 is SQVTM and CDR2 is ANQGSEA. The V and J ends lost 6 bases and 6 bases respectively, with 15 bases between them. This CDR3 reads CSVDSWGVNEQFF. CDR3 DNA: TGCAGCGTCGACTCATGGGGGGTCAATGAGCAGTTCTTC.

The chain is built from TRBV5-1 and TRBJ1-4, with 10 bases matching TRBD1. This CDR3 contains 15 residues. The germline V gene has CDR1 SGHRS and CDR2 YFSETQ. The V and J ends lost 4 bases and 8 bases, in that order; junction bases with no gene match: 8. The CDR3 spells CASSRDGTGDEKLFF. The CDR3, as DNA: TGCGCCAGCAGCCGGGACGGGACAGGGGACGAAAAACTGTTTTTT.

This clone has just a few counts. The chain is built from TRBV30 and TRBJ1-2; 8 nucleotides match TRBD1. Losses at the gene ends were 2 bases for V and 5 bases for J; bases not matched to a gene: 4. This CDR3 spans 13 amino acids. Looked up from germline, CDR1 is GTSNPN and CDR2 is SVGIG (reference sequence). The CDR3 region is CAWSRDRPYGYTF. DNA of the CDR3: TGTGCCTGGAGTAGGGACAGGCCTTATGGCTACACCTTC.

The chain couples TRBV5-1 to TRBJ2-7; weak D call: TRBD1 (6 bases). Trimming left V 4 bases short and J 1 base short, with 15 bases between. Per germline, CDR1 SGHRS and CDR2 YFSETQ. The CDR3 runs to 15 residues. The CDR3 loop is CASSRTGRDSYEQYF. CDR3 bases: TGCGCCAGCAGCCGCACAGGGAGAGATTCCTACGAGCAGTACTTC. The whole variable domain, remainder taken from reference TRBV5-1 and TRBJ2-7, is KAGVTQTPRYLIKTRGQQVTLSCSPISGHRSVSWYQQTPGQGLQFLFEYFSETQRNKGNFPGRFSGRQFSNSRSEMNVSTLELGDSALYLCASSRTGRDSYEQYFGPGTRLTVT.

The chain combines TRBV11-3 with TRBJ2-7; 7 bases are a match to TRBD1. This CDR3 spans 13 amino acids. The V and J ends lost 4 bases and 5 bases, in that order; junction bases with no gene match: 5. Germline V CDR1 and CDR2: SGHNT, YENEEA. The CDR3, as DNA: TGTGCCAGCAGCTATACAGGGGATCACGAGCAGTACTTC. Amino acid sequence: CASSYTGDHEQYF.

The chain carries TRBV4-1 and TRBJ2-7; 8 bases are a match to TRBD1. The V and J ends lost 3 bases and 2 bases, in that order; junction bases with no gene match: 9. The CDR3 is 16 residues long. Germline V gives CDR1 MGHRA, CDR2 YSYEKL. The CDR3 here is CASSHHGQGNTYEQYF. CDR3 coding DNA: TGCGCCAGCAGCCACCATGGACAGGGCAATACCTACGAGCAGTACTTC.

This clone was counted only a few times. The chain joins TRBV4-1 to TRBJ2-1, with 8 bases matching TRBD1. Germline V lookup: CDR1 MGHRA, CDR2 YSYEKL. J was trimmed by 9 bases and V by 3 bases; bases with no gene match: 13. The CDR3 has 16 amino acids. CDR3 amino acids: CASSHDPGTGRGEQFF. CDR3 bases: TGCGCCAGCAGCCATGACCCCGGGACAGGCAGGGGTGAGCAGTTCTTC.

The chain links TRBV4-1 to TRBJ1-5; D may be TRBD1 (6 bases). V lost 1 base and J lost 0, with 13 bases in between. CDR3 size: 17 residues. From germline, CDR1 is MGHRA and CDR2 YSYEKL. DNA of the CDR3: TGCGCCAGCAGCCAAGGAAACGGACAGCGTAGCAATCAGCCCCAGCATTTT. Translated, it gives CASSQGNGQRSNQPQHF.

V and J are TRBV28 and TRBJ1-5; tentative D call: TRBD1 (6 bases). Trimming took 3 bases from V and 2 from J, leaving 11 bases between them. Germline lookup yields CDR1 MDHEN and CDR2 SYDVKM. This CDR3 comprises 15 residues. Here the CDR3 reads CASSFSGGGNQPQHF. Written as DNA, the CDR3 is TGTGCCAGCAGTTTTAGCGGGGGCGGCAATCAGCCCCAGCATTTT.

The gene calls are TRBV6-6 and TRBJ1-6; D unresolved. Per germline, CDR1 MNHNY and CDR2 SVGAGI (reference sequence). V was trimmed by 0 bases and J by 9 bases, leaving 12 bases between them. The CDR3 has 15 residues. For the CDR3, the DNA is TGTGCCAGCAGTTACTCGACCCCCCGGGGTTCACCCCTCCACTTT. Translating it yields CASSYSTPRGSPLHF.

The V call is TRBV7-2, the J call TRBJ2-2; no clear D. CDR3 length: 11 residues. The germline V gene encodes CDR1 SGHTA and CDR2 FQGNSA. Deletions cut 6 bases from V and 6 bases from J, with 5 bases between. Here the CDR3 DNA reads TGTGCCAGCAGTAATCCCGGGGAGCTGTTTTTT. It translates to CASSNPGELFF.

CDR3 in DNA: TGTGCCAGTAGCTCGAGGAGCGATACGCAGTATTTT. Amino acid sequence: CASSSRSDTQYF. The chain combines TRBV19 with TRBJ2-3; D not resolved. CDR3 size: 12 residues. CDR1 and CDR2 (germline): LNHDA, SQIVND (reference sequence). V dropped 6 bases and J dropped 6 bases, with 10 bases sitting between them.

The chain combines TRBV18 with TRBJ1-1; the match to TRBD1 covers 9 bases. The CDR3 extends over 16 amino acids. Unmatched junction bases numbered 5, after V lost 3 bases and J lost 0 bases. Germline V gene sequence: CDR1 KGHSH, CDR2 LQKENI. In DNA, the CDR3 is TGTGCCAGCTCACCGGGGACAGGGATTATGAACACTGAAGCTTTCTTT. Amino acid sequence: CASSPGTGIMNTEAFF.

This chain links TRBV7-2 with TRBJ2-5; 12 bases fit TRBD2. The CDR3 contains 15 residues. Germline assignment: CDR1 SGHTA and CDR2 FQGNSA. Trimming removed 6 bases from V and 4 bases from J; junction bases left unmatched: 6. CDR3 loop: CASRSGTSGSETQYF. For the CDR3, the DNA is TGTGCCAGCAGGTCAGGGACTAGCGGGTCAGAGACCCAGTACTTC.

This chain links TRBV4-1 with TRBJ2-2; 9 bases are shared with TRBD1. CDR1 and CDR2 from the germline V gene are MGHRA and YSYEKL. V shed 8 bases and J 7 bases; nucleotides not matched to a gene: 8. The CDR3 runs 14 residues. CDR3 residues: CASGQQTGGGELFF. CDR3 bases: TGCGCCAGCGGACAACAGACAGGGGGCGGGGAGCTGTTTTTT.

The CDR3 nucleotides read TGTGCCTGGAGTGTACTGTCTAATCAGCCCCAGCATTTT. This translates into CAWSVLSNQPQHF. This chain links TRBV30 with TRBJ1-5; D is uncertain. Germline lookup yields CDR1 GTSNPN and CDR2 SVGIG (reference sequence). The ends were cut back, 0 bases at V and 4 bases at J, with 7 bases in the middle. CDR3 length equals 13 residues.

This chain connects TRBV4-3 to TRBJ1-2; 7 nucleotides agree with TRBD1. The CDR3 sequence is 15 residues long. Trimming at V came to 3 bases and at J to 7 bases, leaving 11 bases not matched to a gene. The germline V gene has CDR1 LGHNA and CDR2 YSLEER. Here the CDR3 reads CASSHLPGQSVGYTF. CDR3 DNA sequence: TGCGCCAGCAGCCACCTACCGGGACAGTCTGTTGGCTACACCTTC.

V and J are TRBV6-1 and TRBJ1-2; TRBD1 matches 7 bases. Losses at the gene ends were 6 bases for V and 2 bases for J; bases not matched to a gene: 6. The germline gives CDR1 MNHNS, CDR2 SASEGT. The CDR3 is 14 amino acids. This CDR3 is CASRVQGSNYGYTF. CDR3 DNA sequence: TGTGCCAGCAGGGTACAGGGGTCCAACTATGGCTACACCTTC.

This chain's CDR3 is CAISEGDRRSGNTIYF. The CDR3 nucleotides are TGTGCCATCAGTGAAGGGGACAGGAGGTCTGGAAACACCATATATTTT. The chain is built from TRBV10-3 and TRBJ1-3; TRBD1 aligns across 8 bases. The CDR3 spans 16 residues. The V and J ends lost 3 bases and 1 base, in that order; junction bases with no gene match: 5. CDR1 and CDR2 from the germline V gene are ENHRY and SYGVKD.

J is TRBJ2-7 and V is TRBV7-9, with D possibly TRBD2 on 5 matching bases. Between the trimmed V and J ends, which lost 4 bases and 5 bases, there was a span of 12 bases. Germline CDR1 SEHNR, CDR2 FQNEAQ (reference sequence). The CDR3 totals 13 residues. The CDR3 loop is CASSSEGSHEQYF. The CDR3 DNA follows: TGTGCCAGCAGCTCAGAGGGTTCCCACGAGCAGTACTTC.